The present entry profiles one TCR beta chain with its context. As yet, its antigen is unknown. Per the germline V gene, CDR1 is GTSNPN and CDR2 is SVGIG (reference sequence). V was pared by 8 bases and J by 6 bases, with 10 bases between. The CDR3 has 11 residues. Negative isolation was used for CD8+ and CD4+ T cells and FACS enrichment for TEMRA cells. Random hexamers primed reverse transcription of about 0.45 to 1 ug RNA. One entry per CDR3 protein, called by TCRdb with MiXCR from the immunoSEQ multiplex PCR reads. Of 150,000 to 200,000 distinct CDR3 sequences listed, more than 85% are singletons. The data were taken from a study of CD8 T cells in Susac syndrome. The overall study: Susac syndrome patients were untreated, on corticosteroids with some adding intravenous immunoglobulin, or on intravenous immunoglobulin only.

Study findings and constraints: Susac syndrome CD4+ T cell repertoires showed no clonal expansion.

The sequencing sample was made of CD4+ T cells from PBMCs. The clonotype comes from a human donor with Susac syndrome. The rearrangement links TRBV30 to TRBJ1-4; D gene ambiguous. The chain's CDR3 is CAGWRYEKLFF. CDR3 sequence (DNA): TGTGCCGGGTGGCGGTATGAAAAACTGTTTTTT.